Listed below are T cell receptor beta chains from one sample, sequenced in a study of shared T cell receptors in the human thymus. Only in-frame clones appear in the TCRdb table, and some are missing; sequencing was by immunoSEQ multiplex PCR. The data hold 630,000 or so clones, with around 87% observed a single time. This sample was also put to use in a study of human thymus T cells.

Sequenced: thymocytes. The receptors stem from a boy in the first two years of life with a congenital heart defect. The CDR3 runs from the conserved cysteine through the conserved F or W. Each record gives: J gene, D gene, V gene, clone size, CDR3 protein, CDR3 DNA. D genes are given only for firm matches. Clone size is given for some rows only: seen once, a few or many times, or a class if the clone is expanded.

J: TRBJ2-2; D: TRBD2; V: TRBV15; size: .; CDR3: CATSRDRGTSGSCNTGELFF; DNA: TGTGCCACCAGCAGAGATCGGGGGACTAGCGGGAGCTGCAACACCGGGGAGCTGTTTTTT
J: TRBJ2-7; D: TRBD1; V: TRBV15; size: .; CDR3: CATSGQGYEQYF; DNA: TGTGCCACCAGTGGACAGGGGTACGAGCAGTACTTC
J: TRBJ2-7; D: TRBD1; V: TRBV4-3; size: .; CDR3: CASSQDPGTGDGDGNYEQYF; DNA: TGCGCCAGCAGCCAAGATCCGGGGACAGGGGATGGGGATGGGAACTACGAGCAGTACTTC
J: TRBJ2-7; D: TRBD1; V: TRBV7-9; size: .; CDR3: CASSDAVGQGYYEQYF; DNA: TGTGCCAGCAGCGACGCCGTAGGACAGGGGTACTACGAGCAGTACTTC
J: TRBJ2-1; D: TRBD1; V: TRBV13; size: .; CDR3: CASSQWTGGNEQFF; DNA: TGTGCCAGCAGCCAATGGACAGGGGGTAATGAGCAGTTCTTC
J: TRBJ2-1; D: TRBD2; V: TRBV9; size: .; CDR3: CASSVSGGPYNEQFF; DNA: TGTGCCAGCAGCGTTTCGGGGGGGCCCTACAATGAGCAGTTCTTC
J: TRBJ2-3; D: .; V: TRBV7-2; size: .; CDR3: CASSLPSFTDTQYF; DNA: TGTGCCAGCAGCTTACCTAGTTTCACAGATACGCAGTATTTT
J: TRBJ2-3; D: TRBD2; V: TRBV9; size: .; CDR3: CASSVFGGGASDTQYF; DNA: TGTGCCAGCAGCGTATTTGGCGGGGGGGCCTCAGATACGCAGTATTTT
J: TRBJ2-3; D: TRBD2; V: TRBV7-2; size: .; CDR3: CASSSGRTSGSTDTQYF; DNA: TGTGCCAGCAGCTCTGGCCGGACTAGCGGTAGCACAGATACGCAGTATTTT
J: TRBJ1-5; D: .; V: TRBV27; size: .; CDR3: CASSQGNQPQHF; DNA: TGTGCCAGCTCACAGGGCAATCAGCCCCAGCATTTT
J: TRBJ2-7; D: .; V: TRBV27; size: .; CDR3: CASSSRPPTGREQYF; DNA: TGTGCCAGCAGTTCCCGACCTCCTACAGGGCGCGAGCAGTACTTC
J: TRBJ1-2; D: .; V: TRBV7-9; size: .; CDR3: CASSLVFAGQNYGYTF; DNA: TGTGCCAGCAGCTTAGTGTTCGCCGGACAGAACTATGGCTACACCTTC
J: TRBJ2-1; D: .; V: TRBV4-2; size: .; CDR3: CASSQIIRVIGNEQFF; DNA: TGTGCCAGCAGCCAAATAATCAGGGTTATTGGGAATGAGCAGTTCTTC
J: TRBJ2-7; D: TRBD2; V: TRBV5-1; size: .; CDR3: CASSLEASGRTEQYF; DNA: TGCGCCAGCAGCTTGGAGGCTAGCGGGAGGACCGAGCAGTACTTC
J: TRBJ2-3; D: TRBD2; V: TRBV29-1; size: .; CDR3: CSVEDLKRELADTQYF; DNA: TGCAGCGTTGAAGATCTCAAGCGGGAGCTCGCAGATACGCAGTATTTT
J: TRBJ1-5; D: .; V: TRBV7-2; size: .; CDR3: CASSLGEFNQPQHF; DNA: TGTGCCAGCAGCCTTGGGGAGTTCAATCAGCCCCAGCATTTT
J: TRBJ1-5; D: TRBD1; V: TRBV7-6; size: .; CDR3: CASSLKTGNQPQHF; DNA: TGTGCCAGCAGCTTAAAGACAGGGAATCAGCCCCAGCATTTT
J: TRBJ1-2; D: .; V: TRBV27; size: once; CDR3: CASSLTFVRANYGYTF; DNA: TGTGCCAGCAGTTTAACTTTCGTCAGGGCTAACTATGGCTACACCTTC
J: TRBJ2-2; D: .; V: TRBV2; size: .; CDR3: CASNGGLTGELFF; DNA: TGTGCCAGCAACGGGGGACTCACCGGGGAGCTGTTTTTT
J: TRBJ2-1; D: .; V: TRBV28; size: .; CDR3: CASRGERWDTNEQFF; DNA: TGTGCCAGCAGGGGGGAGCGTTGGGACACCAATGAGCAGTTCTTC
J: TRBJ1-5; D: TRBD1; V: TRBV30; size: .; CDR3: CAWSGTGPFYSNQPQHF; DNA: TGTGCCTGGAGCGGGACAGGGCCCTTCTATAGCAATCAGCCCCAGCATTTT
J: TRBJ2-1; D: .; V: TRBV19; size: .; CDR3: CASSISEGAYNEQFF; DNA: TGTGCCAGTAGTATAAGTGAGGGGGCCTACAATGAGCAGTTCTTC
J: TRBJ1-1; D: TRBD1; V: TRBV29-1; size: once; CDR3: CSVRTGVNTEAFF; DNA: TGCAGCGTACGGACAGGCGTGAACACTGAAGCTTTCTTT
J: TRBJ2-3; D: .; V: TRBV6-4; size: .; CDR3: CASGLNATDTQYF; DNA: TGTGCCAGCGGGCTAAACGCGACAGATACGCAGTATTTT
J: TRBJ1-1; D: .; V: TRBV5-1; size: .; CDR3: CASSEAANTEAFF; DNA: TGCGCCAGCAGTGAGGCAGCCAACACTGAAGCTTTCTTT
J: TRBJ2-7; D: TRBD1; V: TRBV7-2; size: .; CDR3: CASSLGQGTYEQYF; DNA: TGTGCCAGCAGCCTGGGACAGGGGACCTACGAGCAGTACTTC
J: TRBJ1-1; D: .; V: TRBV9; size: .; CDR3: CASSRRGRGVTEAFF; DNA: TGTGCCAGCAGCCGACGGGGCAGGGGCGTCACTGAAGCTTTCTTT
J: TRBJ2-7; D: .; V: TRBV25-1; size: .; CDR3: CASSGGSPAGYEQYF; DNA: TGTGCCAGCAGTGGGGGCTCCCCGGCAGGCTACGAGCAGTACTTC
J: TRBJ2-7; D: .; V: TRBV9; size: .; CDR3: CASSEGSLGYEQYF; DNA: TGTGCCAGCAGCGAGGGGTCCCTAGGGTACGAGCAGTACTTC
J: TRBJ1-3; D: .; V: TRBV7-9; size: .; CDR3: CASSLDLDFGNTIYF; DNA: TGTGCCAGCAGCTTAGATTTAGATTTTGGAAACACCATATATTTT
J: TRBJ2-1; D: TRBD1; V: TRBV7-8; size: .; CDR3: CASSPEGTGRDNEQFF; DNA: TGTGCCAGCAGCCCAGAAGGGACAGGGAGGGACAATGAGCAGTTCTTC
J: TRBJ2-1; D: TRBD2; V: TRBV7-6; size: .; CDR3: CASSLWGGTDLNEQFF; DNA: TGTGCCAGCAGCTTATGGGGGGGGACCGATTTGAATGAGCAGTTCTTC
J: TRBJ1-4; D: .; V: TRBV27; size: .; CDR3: CASSLSEGVGEKLFF; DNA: TGTGCCAGCAGTTTATCGGAAGGGGTGGGTGAAAAACTGTTTTTT
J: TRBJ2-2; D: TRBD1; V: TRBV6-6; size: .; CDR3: CASSDRERVTGELFF; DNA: TGTGCCAGCAGCGACAGGGAGAGGGTCACCGGGGAGCTGTTTTTT
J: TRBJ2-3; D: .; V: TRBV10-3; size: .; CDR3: CAISESFANTDTQYF; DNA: TGTGCCATCAGTGAGTCTTTTGCTAACACAGATACGCAGTATTTT
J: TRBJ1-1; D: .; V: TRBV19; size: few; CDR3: CASSIDPDTEAFF; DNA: TGTGCCAGTAGTATCGATCCAGACACTGAAGCTTTCTTT
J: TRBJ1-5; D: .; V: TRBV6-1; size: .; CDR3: CASSEEGGARVEPQPQHF; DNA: TGTGCCAGCAGTGAAGAAGGTGGGGCCAGGGTGGAACCACAGCCCCAGCATTTT
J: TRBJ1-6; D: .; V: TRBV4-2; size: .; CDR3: CASSQEQRNSPLHF; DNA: TGTGCCAGCAGCCAAGAACAGAGAAATTCACCCCTCCACTTT
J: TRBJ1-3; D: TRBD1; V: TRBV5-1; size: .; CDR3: CASSETGGFTGNTIYF; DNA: TGCGCCAGCAGCGAAACAGGGGGGTTCACTGGAAACACCATATATTTT
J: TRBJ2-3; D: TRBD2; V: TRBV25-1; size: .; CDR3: CASGETSGGIDTQYF; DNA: TGTGCCAGCGGGGAGACTAGCGGGGGGATAGATACGCAGTATTTT
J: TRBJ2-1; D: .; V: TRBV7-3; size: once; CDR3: CASSLTGSGYNEQFF; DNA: TGTGCCAGCAGCTTAACTGGGTCGGGGTACAATGAGCAGTTCTTC
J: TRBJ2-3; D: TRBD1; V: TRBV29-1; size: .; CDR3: CSVEDRDQGAPDTQYF; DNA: TGCAGCGTTGAAGATCGGGACCAGGGGGCCCCAGATACGCAGTATTTT
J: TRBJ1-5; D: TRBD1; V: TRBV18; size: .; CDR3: CASSKTGANQPQHF; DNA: TGTGCCAGCTCAAAGACAGGGGCTAATCAGCCCCAGCATTTT
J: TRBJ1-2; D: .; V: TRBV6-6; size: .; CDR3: CASSYSRGAGGYTF; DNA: TGTGCCAGCAGTTATTCACGGGGCGCGGGGGGCTACACCTTC
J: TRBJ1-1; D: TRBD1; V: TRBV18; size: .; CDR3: CASSPTGDTEAFF; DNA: TGTGCCAGCTCACCTACAGGGGATACTGAAGCTTTCTTT
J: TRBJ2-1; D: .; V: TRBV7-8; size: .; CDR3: CASSLVQEQQFF; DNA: TGTGCCAGCAGCTTAGTCCAGGAACAGCAGTTCTTC
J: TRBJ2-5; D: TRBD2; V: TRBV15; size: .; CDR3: CATSRGTSGRGEETQYF; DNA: TGTGCCACCAGCAGGGGGACTAGCGGGAGAGGGGAAGAGACCCAGTACTTC
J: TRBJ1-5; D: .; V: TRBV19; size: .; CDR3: CASSIGQGNSNQPQHF; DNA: TGTGCCAGTAGTATCGGGCAGGGAAATAGCAATCAGCCCCAGCATTTT
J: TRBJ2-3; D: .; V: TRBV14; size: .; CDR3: CASSQDGPTDTQYF; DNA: TGTGCCAGCAGCCAAGATGGGCCCACAGATACGCAGTATTTT
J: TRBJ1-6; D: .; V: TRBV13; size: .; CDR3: CASSRQINSPLHF; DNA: TGTGCCAGCAGTCGACAGATAAATTCACCCCTCCACTTT
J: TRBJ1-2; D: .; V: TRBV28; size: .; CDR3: CASSLQNYGYTF; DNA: TGTGCCAGCAGTTTACAAAACTATGGCTACACCTTC
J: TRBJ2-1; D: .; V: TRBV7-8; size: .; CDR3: CASSPPWSAGRYNEQFF; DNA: TGTGCCAGCAGCCCGCCCTGGTCCGCGGGGCGGTACAATGAGCAGTTCTTC
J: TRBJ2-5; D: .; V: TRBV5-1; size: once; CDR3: CASSILLAQETQYF; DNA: TGCGCCAGCAGCATCCTCCTAGCGCAAGAGACCCAGTACTTC
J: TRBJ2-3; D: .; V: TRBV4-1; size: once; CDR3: CASSSGTPGSDTQYF; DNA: TGCGCCAGCAGCTCCGGGACTCCTGGATCTGATACGCAGTATTTT
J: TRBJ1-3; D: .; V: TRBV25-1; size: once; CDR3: CASSEWLDITGNTIYF; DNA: TGTGCCAGCAGTGAATGGCTGGACATTACTGGAAACACCATATATTTT